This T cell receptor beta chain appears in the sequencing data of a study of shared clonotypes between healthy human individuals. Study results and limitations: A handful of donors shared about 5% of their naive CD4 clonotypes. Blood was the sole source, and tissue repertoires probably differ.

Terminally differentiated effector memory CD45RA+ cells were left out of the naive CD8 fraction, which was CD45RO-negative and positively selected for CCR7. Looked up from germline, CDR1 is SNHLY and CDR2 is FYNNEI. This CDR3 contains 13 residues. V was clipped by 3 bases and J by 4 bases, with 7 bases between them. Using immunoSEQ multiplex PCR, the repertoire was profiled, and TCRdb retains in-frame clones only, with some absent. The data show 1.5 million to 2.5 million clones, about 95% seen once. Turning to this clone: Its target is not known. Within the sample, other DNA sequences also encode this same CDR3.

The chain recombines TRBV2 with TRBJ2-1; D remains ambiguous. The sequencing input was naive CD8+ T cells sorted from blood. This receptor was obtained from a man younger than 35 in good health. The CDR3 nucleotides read TGTGCCAGCAGTGAGGAAGCATACAATGAGCAGTTCTTC. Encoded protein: CASSEEAYNEQFF.